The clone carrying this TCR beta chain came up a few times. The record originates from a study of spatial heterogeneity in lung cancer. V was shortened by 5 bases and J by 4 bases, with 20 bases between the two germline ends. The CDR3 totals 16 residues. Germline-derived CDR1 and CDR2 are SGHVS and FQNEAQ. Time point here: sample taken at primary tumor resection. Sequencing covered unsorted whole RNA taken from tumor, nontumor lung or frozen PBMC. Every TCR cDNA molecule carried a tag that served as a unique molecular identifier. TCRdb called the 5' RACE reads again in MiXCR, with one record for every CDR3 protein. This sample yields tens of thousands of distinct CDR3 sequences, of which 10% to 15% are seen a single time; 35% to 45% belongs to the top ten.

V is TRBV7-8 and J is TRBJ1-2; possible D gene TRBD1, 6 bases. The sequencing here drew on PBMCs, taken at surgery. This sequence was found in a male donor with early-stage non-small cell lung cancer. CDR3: CASSGTLGTPAYGYTF. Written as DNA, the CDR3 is TGTGCCAGCAGCGGCACCCTAGGGACACCCGCCTATGGCTACACCTTC. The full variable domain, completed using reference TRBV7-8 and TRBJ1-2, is GAGVSQSPRYKVAKRGQDVALRCDPISGHVSLFWYQQALGQGPEFLTYFQNEAQLDKSGLPSDRFFAERPEGSVSTLKIQRTQQEDSAVYLCASSGTLGTPAYGYTFGSGTRLTVV.